This TCR beta chain was recorded in a study of blood T cells in healthy people across ages. Broader study findings: As age increased, TCR beta diversity per million T cells fell in a roughly linear fashion.

V lost 6 bases to trimming and J lost 5 bases; unmatched junction nucleotides: 0. The germline V gene encodes CDR1 MDHEN and CDR2 SYDVKM. This CDR3 is 12 amino acids long. Comment on this clonotype: What it binds is unknown.

Combining a sample-barcoded 5' primer with a J-beta primer mix, a second PCR ran for about 6 to 11 cycles. Using its own MiXCR run on the 5' RACE reads, TCRdb lists one record per CDR3 protein. Among roughly 550,000 distinct CDR3 sequences listed, approximately 25% were seen once. These data are also associated with another study on T cells of mothers and their children. From that paper: The authors added sample barcodes and 2-4 random nucleotides using the M1S primer of the second PCR.

The source is a boy under 18 in good health. The rearrangement links TRBV28 to TRBJ2-1; 8 nucleotides line up with TRBD2. Input material: blood. CDR3 in amino acids: CASRAGDNEQFF. The CDR3 DNA sequence: TGTGCCAGCAGAGCGGGGGACAATGAGCAGTTCTTC.